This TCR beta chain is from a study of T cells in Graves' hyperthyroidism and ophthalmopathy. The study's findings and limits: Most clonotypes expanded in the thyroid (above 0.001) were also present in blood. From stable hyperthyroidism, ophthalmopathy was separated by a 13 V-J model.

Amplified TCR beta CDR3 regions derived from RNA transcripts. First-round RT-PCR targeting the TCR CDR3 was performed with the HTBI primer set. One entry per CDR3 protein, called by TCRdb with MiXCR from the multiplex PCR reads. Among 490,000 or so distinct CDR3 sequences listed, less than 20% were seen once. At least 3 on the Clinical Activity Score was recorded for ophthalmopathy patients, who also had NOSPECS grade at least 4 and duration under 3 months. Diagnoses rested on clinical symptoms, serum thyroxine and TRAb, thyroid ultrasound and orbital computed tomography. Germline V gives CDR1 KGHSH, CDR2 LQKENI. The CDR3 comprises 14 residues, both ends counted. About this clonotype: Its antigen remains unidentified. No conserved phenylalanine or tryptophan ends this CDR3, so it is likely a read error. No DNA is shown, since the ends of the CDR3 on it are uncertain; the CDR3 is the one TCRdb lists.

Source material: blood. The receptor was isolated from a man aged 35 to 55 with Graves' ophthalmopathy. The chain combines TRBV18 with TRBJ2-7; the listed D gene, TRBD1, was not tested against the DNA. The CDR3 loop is CASSSTGTALTTDL.